These 9 T cell receptor beta chains came from one sample sequenced in a study of blood T cell repertoires in COVID-19. The protocol was immunoSEQ multiplex PCR, while the TCRdb copy is restricted to in-frame clones and leaves out a portion. This table holds roughly 73,000 clones, around 75% found once. Sequenced sample: peripheral blood. Every receptor here comes from a man in his 70s with acute or convalescent COVID-19.

This chain links TRBV7-6 with TRBJ2-1; 10 nucleotides align to TRBD2. Germline values: CDR1 SGHVS, CDR2 FNYEAQ. The length of the CDR3 is 18 residues. Trimming cost V 5 bases and J 3 bases; bases outside gene matches: 13. CDR3 residues: CASSPGTSVEMVYNEQFF. Written as DNA, the CDR3 is TGTGCCAGCAGCCCCGGGACTAGCGTTGAAATGGTCTACAATGAGCAGTTCTTC.

This rearrangement joins TRBV18 to TRBJ2-1, with D maybe TRBD1 (6 bases). CDR1 is KGHSH and CDR2 is LQKENI in the germline V gene. CDR3 length: 13 residues. Trimming cost V 0 bases and J 8 bases, with 8 bases left between them. The CDR3 loop reads CASSPPDSYEQFF. The CDR3 nucleotides are TGTGCCAGCTCACCACCGGACAGCTATGAGCAGTTCTTC.

V usage is TRBV19 and J usage is TRBJ2-7; 8 nucleotides line up with TRBD2. Germline lookup yields CDR1 LNHDA and CDR2 SQIVND (reference sequence). This CDR3 comprises 15 residues. The J segment lost 1 base and the V segment lost 6 bases, leaving 8 bases of the junction unmatched. CDR3 sequence reads: CASRNSGTTSYEQYF. The CDR3 DNA reads TGTGCCAGTAGGAATAGCGGGACAACATCCTACGAGCAGTACTTC.

This clone came up once. The chain combines TRBV19 with TRBJ1-1; D ambiguous. Per germline, CDR1 LNHDA and CDR2 SQIVND (reference sequence). Trimming took 2 bases from V and 6 from J, leaving 10 bases between them. This CDR3 is built from 13 residues. CDR3 protein: CASSIRVDSEAFF. In DNA, the CDR3 is TGTGCCAGTAGTATAAGGGTGGACTCTGAAGCTTTCTTT.

This chain connects TRBV29-1 to TRBJ2-3; 9 positions match TRBD1. The V gene's germline CDR1 is SQVTM and CDR2 ANQGSEA. J was trimmed by 1 base and V by 7 bases; bases with no gene match: 6. The length of the CDR3 is 14 residues. The CDR3 region has the DNA TGCAGCGGGGTGGGACAGGGAGGCACAGATACGCAGTATTTT. Translating gives CSGVGQGGTDTQYF.

This clone was seen a single time. The gene calls are TRBV10-3 and TRBJ1-2, with D maybe TRBD1 (6 bases). CDR3 length equals 14 residues. Looked up from germline, CDR1 is ENHRY and CDR2 is SYGVKD. V shed 2 bases and J shed 2 bases, with 9 bases lying between them. CDR3 nucleotides: TGTGCCATCAGTGAGCGGCAGGGGAACTATGGCTACACCTTC. This sequence encodes CAISERQGNYGYTF.

The rearrangement joins TRBV28 to TRBJ2-5; a weak D match, TRBD2 (6 bases). V dropped 5 bases and J dropped 3 bases, with 10 bases sitting between them. The CDR3 has 13 amino acids. Germline V CDR1 and CDR2: MDHEN, SYDVKM. The CDR3 nucleotides are TGTGCCAGCAGTCGCGGGACGAAAGAGACCCAGTACTTC. The encoded protein is CASSRGTKETQYF.

This clone was observed a few times. CDR3: CSVEAREAGSFF. CDR3 bases: TGCAGCGTTGAAGCACGGGAGGCGGGTTCTTTCTTT. V gene TRBV29-1 combines with J gene TRBJ1-1; no definite D call. Germline CDR1 reads SQVTM; CDR2 reads ANQGSEA. Deletions cut 1 base from V and 12 bases from J, with 15 bases between. The CDR3 sequence is 12 residues long.

The V gene is TRBV7-9, the J gene TRBJ1-6, with unresolved D. The germline V and J ends were trimmed by 4 bases and 10 bases, with 11 bases remaining between them. Per germline, CDR1 SEHNR and CDR2 FQNEAQ (reference sequence). This CDR3 spans 13 amino acids. CDR3 nucleotides: TGTGCCAGCAGCTCGATGGGAGGATCACCCCTCCACTTT. Translating gives CASSSMGGSPLHF. Complete variable domain (other parts from reference TRBV7-9 and TRBJ1-6): DTGVSQNPRHKITKRGQNVTFRCDPISEHNRLYWYRQTLGQGPEFLTYFQNEAQLEKSRLLSDRFSAERPKGSFSTLEIQRTEQGDSAMYLCASSSMGGSPLHFGNGTRLTVT.